These 4 T cell receptor beta chains share one sample of origin, sequenced in a study of response to subunit inactivated influenza vaccine. TCRdb reprocessed the RT-PCR reads via MiXCR and lists one record per CDR3 protein. Among 800,000 to 1,000,000 distinct CDR3 sequences listed, around 21% were seen once. Sample: PBMCs from blood, taken 5 days after vaccination. The receptors come from a man between 50 and 59 years old who received an inactivated influenza vaccine.

The chain uses TRBV5-1 and TRBJ2-1; D might be TRBD1 (6 bases). Germline V gives CDR1 SGHRS, CDR2 YFSETQ. The CDR3 sequence is 15 residues long. Trimming left V 0 bases short and J 2 bases short, with 9 bases between. CDR3 loop: CASSLAGAAYNEQFF. CDR3 sequence (DNA): TGCGCCAGCAGCTTGGCAGGGGCTGCCTACAATGAGCAGTTCTTC.

The chain has TRBV12-3 or TRBV12-4 and TRBJ1-1; 7 bases map to TRBD1. The CDR3 totals 14 residues. Germline trimming cut 6 bases from V and 5 bases from J; bases unmatched to any gene: 9. CDR3 loop: CASSHRGLWTEAFF. CDR3 DNA: TGTGCCAGCAGCCACAGGGGCTTATGGACTGAAGCTTTCTTT.

This clonotype was observed a handful of times. This chain joins TRBV6-2 or TRBV6-3 and TRBJ2-7, with 10 bases aligning to TRBD2. The junction had 3 bases not matched to a gene; V was cut back by 0 bases and J by 4 bases. The CDR3 sequence is 15 residues long. Germline-derived CDR1 and CDR2 are MNHEY and SVGEGT. For the CDR3, the DNA is TGTGCCAGCAGTTACTCGCTGGGACTAGCGTACGAGCAGTACTTC. Amino acids: CASSYSLGLAYEQYF.

The chain carries TRBV12-3 or TRBV12-4 and TRBJ1-1, with a possible D match to TRBD1 (6 bases). This CDR3 comprises 13 residues. Deletions cut 7 bases from V and 4 bases from J, with 13 bases between. In DNA form, the CDR3 reads TGTGCCAGCATGGGGGGCAGTCGCACTGAAGCTTTCTTT. Translated, it gives CASMGGSRTEAFF.